This T cell receptor beta chain was documented in a study of T cells after posttransplantation cyclophosphamide (dated by TCRdb to 2016 to 2017). With respect to the entire study: The study tracked T cell repertoire reconstitution by TRB sequencing after myeloablative bone marrow transplantation using posttransplantation cyclophosphamide as GVHD prophylaxis. Samples from approximately 37 PTCy-treated patients, along with samples from about 16 of their related bone marrow donors, underwent antigen receptor sequencing. TRA and TRB clonality were tightly correlated in eight to ten samples, so subsequent TCR analyses focused on TRB only. Public TRB sequences were checked against a database of over 3,000 sequences associated with responses to pathogens, tumor antigens, self-antigens and alloantigens. TRB sequencing was performed on blood from all 35 or so PTCy patients with 1-year posttransplant specimens. TRB sequencing was also done on up to 3 additional blood samples from 2 to 5.2 years after transplant in 3 patients, and on pretransplant blood from a handful of patients. Study-wide findings and limitations: At 1-2 months, donor-recipient similarity was low but rose over the first year, and the later blood repertoires were often dominated by donor CD8+ memory clones. The TRB repertoires of T cells infiltrating skin or GI tract showed only limited overlap with the TRB repertoires of T cells in blood. Across the approximately 47 patients, TRB clonality was highly associated with recipient CMV seropositivity and CMV reactivation, and diversity with PTCy was similar to that in the CNI/methotrexate controls.

Related bone marrow donors provided peripheral blood samples on the day of marrow donation. Peripheral blood and bone marrow mononuclear cells were isolated by Ficoll-Hypaque density centrifugation and cryopreserved. As concerns this clone: Its antigen specificity is not known. No base quality information exists; no much larger clone differs at one position.

Sequences SEHNR (CDR1) and FQNEAQ (CDR2) are obtained from the germline V gene (reference sequence). From the cysteine up to the phenylalanine, the CDR3 has a length of 14 residues. The kept DNA is CDR3 alone, 42 bases in frame from the first base. V and J are truncated by 1 base and 3 bases respectively, leaving an intervening sequence of 10 bases. Genomic DNA was used for TRB sequencing, which was performed with the immunoSEQ assay at survey resolution or with the hsTCRB kit. The study's own analysis went as follows. Initial read processing used immunoSEQ software, and repertoire analyses used the LymphoSeq R package. Clonality was computed as 1 minus normalized Shannon entropy; Gini coefficient was also calculated for each TRB dataset. Phenotypes of unsorted samples were inferred by mapping TRB sequences from sorted subsets of the recipient or donor onto unsorted samples of the same recipient. The table comes from immuneACCESS by way of TCRdb, which keeps in-frame sequences with V and J called. Part of the clones is missing from these tables; in studies checked, under half for an unresolved V gene and the rest for unknown reasons. V, J and clone size are those of that table, while D and trimming were read from the DNA. In all, the sample holds 45,000 to 65,000 clones, and 94% of those were seen once. The ten largest clonotypes hold about 3.1% of the sample.

The TCR comes from a woman aged 25-40 years in good health and a related stem cell transplant donor. The chain employs TRBV7-9 and TRBJ2-7; too little of a D gene remains to name it. The sample was PBMCs. The DNA sequence is given as TGTGCCAGCAGCTTAGAGACAAAGGACTACGAGCAGTACTTC. Its coded protein is CASSLETKDYEQYF. Reference TRBV7-9 and TRBJ2-7 genes cover what lies past the CDR3, so the full variable domain is DTGVSQNPRHKITKRGQNVTFRCDPISEHNRLYWYRQTLGQGPEFLTYFQNEAQLEKSRLLSDRFSAERPKGSFSTLEIQRTEQGDSAMYLCASSLETKDYEQYFGPGTRLTVT.